A few counts support the clone carrying this T cell receptor beta chain. The antigen is not known. The sample is drawn from a study of blood T cells in healthy people across ages. Study-level points and caveats: Estimates of total diversity, which came from one million sequenced T cells, were considered to be underestimates. Across samples, TCR beta diversity tracked strongly with naive T cell percentage.

Through a sample-barcoded 5' primer and a J-beta primer mix, a second PCR was run for roughly 6 to 11 cycles. TCRdb ran MiXCR on the 5' RACE reads and lists one entry per CDR3 protein. The sample shows about 770,000 distinct CDR3 sequences, under 45% of them seen only once. The authors isolated at least 7 million PBMCs per sample. This TCR derives from a man aged 55 to 69 in good health. Sequenced input: blood.

CDR3 coding DNA: TGTGCCAGCAGTCCCAGGGAGAGTGGCTATGGCTACACCTTC. Its protein product is CASSPRESGYGYTF. V gene TRBV12-3 or TRBV12-4 combines with J gene TRBJ1-2, with a tentative D call TRBD1 (5 bases). Trimming cost V 5 bases and J 4 bases, with 14 bases left between them. CDR3 length equals 14 residues.